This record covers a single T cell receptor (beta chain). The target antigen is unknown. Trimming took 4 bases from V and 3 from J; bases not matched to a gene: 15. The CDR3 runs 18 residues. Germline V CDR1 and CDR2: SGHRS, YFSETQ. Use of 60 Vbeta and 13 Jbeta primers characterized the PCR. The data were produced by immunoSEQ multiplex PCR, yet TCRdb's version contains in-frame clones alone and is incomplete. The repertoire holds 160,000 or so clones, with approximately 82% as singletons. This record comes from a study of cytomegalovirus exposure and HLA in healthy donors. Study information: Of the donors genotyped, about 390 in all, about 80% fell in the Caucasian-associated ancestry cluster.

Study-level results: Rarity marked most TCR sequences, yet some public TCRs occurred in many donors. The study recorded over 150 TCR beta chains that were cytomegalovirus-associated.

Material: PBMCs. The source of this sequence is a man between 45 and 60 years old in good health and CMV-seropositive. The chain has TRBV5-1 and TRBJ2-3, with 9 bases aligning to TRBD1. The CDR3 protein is CASSMDPGQGSRTDTQYF. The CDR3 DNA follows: TGCGCCAGCAGCATGGACCCGGGACAGGGAAGTCGGACAGATACGCAGTATTTT.